The 29 T cell receptor beta chains below all came from one sample that was sequenced in a study of CD8+CD57+ T cells in acquired aplastic anemia. Those patients picked for sequencing had displayed CD8+CD57+ cell expansion on flow cytometry. The TCR beta profiling, which covered VDJ combination and CDR3 sequence, was carried out using genomic DNA as the template. From the reads, TCRdb called clonotypes with MiXCR, one entry per CDR3 protein. Of more than 200,000 distinct CDR3 sequences listed, approximately 51% were seen once; the top ten hold approximately 20%. The sample was sorted CD4+, CD8+, or CD8+CD57+ T cells (not recorded which) from PBMCs. These receptors were collected from a human donor with aplastic anemia.

This clonotype was counted at least ten times. The chain employs TRBV2 and TRBJ1-6; no firm D call. The CDR3 length is 18 residues. Trimming pared 2 bases from V and 0 bases from J, leaving 14 bases between. Germline lookup yields CDR1 SNHLY and CDR2 FYNNEI. The CDR3 DNA follows: TGTGCCAGCAGTGAACTCTCCATGGCGAGCTCCTATAATTCACCCCTCCACTTT. The encoded protein is CASSELSMASSYNSPLHF.

V usage is TRBV19 and J usage is TRBJ2-5, with TRBD2 matching 9 bases. From germline, CDR1 is LNHDA and CDR2 SQIVND (reference sequence). The length of the CDR3 is 14 residues. V dropped 6 bases and J dropped 5; count of bases not matched to a gene: 7. CDR3 DNA sequence: TGTGCCAGTAGCAAACGTACTAGCGGGGAGACCCAGTACTTC. It specifies CASSKRTSGETQYF.

The chain has TRBV7-3 and TRBJ1-6; no clear D. CDR3 length: 14 residues. The V end was cut by 2 bases, the J end by 6 bases, with 8 bases between. Germline CDR1 SGHTA, CDR2 FQGTGA. The CDR3 nucleotides are TGTGCCAGCAGCTTAGCAGCCTCTAATTCACCCCTCCACTTT. It is translated as CASSLAASNSPLHF. Using reference TRBV7-3 and TRBJ1-6 for the parts outside the CDR3, the full variable domain is GAGVSQTPSNKVTEKGKYVELRCDPISGHTALYWYRQSLGQGPEFLIYFQGTGAADDSGLPNDRFFAVRPEGSVSTLKIQRTERGDSAVYLCASSLAASNSPLHFGNGTRLTVT.

The gene calls are TRBV7-2 and TRBJ2-4; 9 nucleotides agree with TRBD1. The CDR3 is made up of 21 amino acids. The V gene's germline CDR1 is SGHTA and CDR2 FQGNSA. Trimming removed 1 base from V and 1 base from J; junction bases left unmatched: 17. CDR3 region: CASSLVGGTGIDSRAKNIQYF. CDR3 bases: TGTGCCAGCAGCTTAGTAGGGGGGACAGGGATTGATTCCCGGGCCAAAAACATTCAGTACTTC. Based on the CDR3 plus reference TRBV7-2 and TRBJ2-4, the full variable domain is GAGVSQSPSNKVTEKGKDVELRCDPISGHTALYWYRQSLGQGLEFLIYFQGNSAPDKSGLPSDRFSAERTGGSVSTLTIQRTQQEDSAVYLCASSLVGGTGIDSRAKNIQYFGAGTRLSVL.

About this clonotype itself: A much larger clone lies a single base off, so this may be a read error. Because it lacks the conserved phenylalanine or tryptophan at the end, this CDR3 is likely a read error. V gene TRBV5-4 combines with J gene TRBJ2-7; tentative D call: TRBD2 (6 bases). The CDR3 contains 14 residues. V gave up 2 bases and J gave up 3 bases, with 12 bases separating them. Germline CDR1 is SGHNT and CDR2 is YYREEE (reference sequence). Written as DNA, the CDR3 is TGTGCCAGCAGCTTACGCGGGGTAATCTACGAGCAGTACTCC. Amino acid sequence: CASSLRGVIYEQYS.

This clonotype was found many times. V and J are TRBV19 and TRBJ1-4; D is ambiguous. The CDR3 extends over 14 amino acids. The germline V gene encodes CDR1 LNHDA and CDR2 SQIVND (reference sequence). V gave up 7 bases and J gave up 7 bases, with 16 bases separating them. For the CDR3, the DNA is TGTGCCAGTATGCGGACCCTGGGAGGTGAAAAACTGTTTTTT. Its protein product is CASMRTLGGEKLFF. Together with reference TRBV19 and TRBJ1-4, the CDR3 gives the full variable domain: DGGITQSPKYLFRKEGQNVTLSCEQNLNHDAMYWYRQDPGQGLRLIYYSQIVNDFQKGDIAEGYSVSREKKESFPLTVTSAQKNPTAFYLCASMRTLGGEKLFFGSGTQLSVL.

This clonotype occurred many times. The chain carries TRBV4-1 and TRBJ2-2, with D perhaps matching TRBD1 (6 bases). With 1 base removed from V and 1 base from J, the gap between germline ends came to 10 bases. CDR3 length: 16 amino acids. Per the germline V gene, CDR1 is MGHRA and CDR2 is YSYEKL. The CDR3 DNA sequence: TGCGCCAGCAGCCAAGCAGACAGGATGAACACCGGGGAGCTGTTTTTT. Its translation: CASSQADRMNTGELFF.

Details on this clonotype: Germline and junction disagree at one end, which may indicate a read error. V and J are TRBV6-5 and TRBJ1-1; tentative D call: TRBD1 (5 bases). Germline V gives CDR1 MNHEY, CDR2 SVGAGI. The CDR3 consists of 14 residues. Here the CDR3 DNA reads TGTGCCAGCAGTTACACGGGACGGAACATTGAAGCTTTCTTT. Translated: CASSYTGRNIEAFF.

Of note for this clonotype: Just one base apart from a much larger clone, this may be a read error. The J gene is TRBJ2-2, the V gene TRBV5-6; D may correspond to TRBD1 or TRBD2 (6 bases each). There are 15 residues in the CDR3. CDR1 is SGHDT and CDR2 is YYEEEE in the germline V gene. Here the CDR3 reads CASSRAGVSTGGLFF. The CDR3, as DNA: TGTGCCAGCAGCCGTGCAGGGGTCTCCACCGGGGGGCTGTTTTTT.

This sequence joins TRBV20-1 and TRBJ1-5; a weak D match, TRBD1 (5 bases). V gave up 0 bases and J gave up 9 bases, with 15 bases separating them. This CDR3 comprises 14 residues. Germline V gene sequence: CDR1 DFQATT, CDR2 SNEGSKA (reference sequence). CDR3 loop: CSAREQGAPGPQHF. CDR3 DNA: TGCAGTGCTAGAGAGCAAGGGGCACCGGGGCCCCAGCATTTT.

This clonotype was counted ten times or more. The chain employs TRBV12-5 and TRBJ1-5, with a possible D match to TRBD1 (6 bases). The V gene's germline CDR1 is LGHNT and CDR2 FRNRAP. Trimming stripped 6 bases from V and 0 bases from J, with 12 bases between. This CDR3 spans 15 amino acids. The CDR3 DNA reads as TGTGCTAGTGGGCCAGGACAGTATAGCAATCAGCCCCAGCATTTT. Encoded protein: CASGPGQYSNQPQHF.

Worth noting for this clonotype: An end of the junction differs from the germline gene, which may be a read error. V gene TRBV10-2 combines with J gene TRBJ1-1; no firm D call. The CDR3 has 13 amino acids. The germline V gene has CDR1 WSHSY and CDR2 SAAADI. The CDR3 coding sequence is TGCGCCGGCAGTGTAGGCAGTGGCACTGAAGCTTTCTTT. It specifies CAGSVGSGTEAFF.

On this clonotype: Given a much more abundant clone one base away, this may be a read error. The genes are TRBV6-1 and TRBJ1-1; tentatively, D is TRBD1 (6 bases). CDR1 and CDR2 from the germline V gene are MNHNS and SASEGT. The V end lost 6 bases, the J end lost 4 bases, and 15 bases lay between the germline ends. The CDR3 consists of 14 residues. CDR3 in DNA: TGTGCCAGCAGCTACGCCATAGGGGGCACTGAAGCTTTCTTT. It translates to CASSYAIGGTEAFF.

For this clonotype: The junction departs from the called germline gene at one end, perhaps through a read error. The chain recombines TRBV7-3 with TRBJ1-2; no reliable D call. Germline V gives CDR1 SGHTA, CDR2 FQGTGA. CDR3 size: 14 residues. The CDR3 DNA sequence: TGCGCCAGCAGCCAAGATACGGGGTTGTATGGCTACACCTTC. Amino acids: CASSQDTGLYGYTF.

This clonotype was recorded many times. V is TRBV20-1 and J is TRBJ1-1; possibly TRBD1 for D (6 bases). Germline CDR1 and CDR2: DFQATT and SNEGSKA (reference sequence). The CDR3 is 16 residues long. Trimming pared 6 bases from V and 3 bases from J, leaving 23 bases between. The DNA for the CDR3 is TGCAGTGCCTCAGACAGGCTCCTGAACCCCTACACTGAAGCTTTCTTT. Amino acid sequence: CSASDRLLNPYTEAFF.

This clonotype showed up many times. The CDR3 protein is CASSRGPQETQYF. The CDR3 DNA is TGTGCCAGTAGTAGAGGGCCCCAAGAGACCCAGTACTTC. The V gene is TRBV19, the J gene TRBJ2-5; weak D call: TRBD2 (5 bases). V was pared by 4 bases and J by 1 base, with 7 bases between. The CDR3 is 13 residues long. In germline, CDR1 is LNHDA, CDR2 SQIVND (reference sequence). Variable domain in full (rest from reference TRBV19 and TRBJ2-5): DGGITQSPKYLFRKEGQNVTLSCEQNLNHDAMYWYRQDPGQGLRLIYYSQIVNDFQKGDIAEGYSVSREKKESFPLTVTSAQKNPTAFYLCASSRGPQETQYFGPGTRLLVL.

At least ten counts were recorded for this clonotype. The chain couples TRBV19 to TRBJ1-2; D gene unclear. The CDR3 has 13 residues. Germline CDR1 and CDR2: LNHDA and SQIVND (reference sequence). Trimming took 7 bases from V and 6 from J, leaving 15 bases between them. The CDR3 nucleotides read TGTGCCAGTATTTCCCCTGGGATGGATGGCTACACCTTC. It encodes CASISPGMDGYTF.

This clonotype was detected many times. The chain employs TRBV15 and TRBJ1-4, with a weak D call TRBD1 (5 bases). With 3 bases removed from V and 0 bases from J, the gap between germline ends came to 8 bases. This CDR3 comprises 15 residues. CDR1 and CDR2 from the germline V gene are LNHNV and YYDKDF (reference sequence). CDR3 residues: CATSSDRATNEKLFF. DNA for the CDR3: TGTGCCACCAGCAGTGACAGAGCAACTAATGAAAAACTGTTTTTT. Full variable domain (outside the CDR3, taken from reference TRBV15 and TRBJ1-4): DAMVIQNPRYQVTQFGKPVTLSCSQTLNHNVMYWYQQKSSQAPKLLFHYYDKDFNNEADTPDNFQSRRPNTSFCFLDIRSPGLGDTAMYLCATSSDRATNEKLFFGSGTQLSVL.

This clonotype has ten or more counts. CDR3 sequence (DNA): TGCGCCAGCAGCTTGAGGCGGGGGGGCGGGTACAATGAGCAGTTCTTC. Protein product: CASSLRRGGGYNEQFF. This chain connects TRBV5-1 to TRBJ2-1, with 9 bases fitting TRBD2. The CDR3 extends over 16 amino acids. In germline, CDR1 is SGHRS, CDR2 YFSETQ. V shed 1 base, J shed 4 bases, and the junction held 6 bases outside the gene matches.

The chain couples TRBV20-1 to TRBJ2-5; D unresolved. V lost 6 bases, J lost 5 bases, and 16 bases lay in between. Germline-derived CDR1 and CDR2 are DFQATT and SNEGSKA (reference sequence). CDR3 length: 13 amino acids. The CDR3 reads CSAPSGWWETQYF. CDR3 in DNA: TGCAGTGCCCCCTCTGGGTGGTGGGAGACCCAGTACTTC.

V usage is TRBV7-2 and J usage is TRBJ1-6; 8 nucleotides match TRBD1. Trimming removed 6 bases from V and 10 bases from J; junction bases left unmatched: 5. The CDR3 is made up of 13 amino acids. CDR1 is SGHTA and CDR2 is FQGNSA in the germline V gene. The DNA of the CDR3 is TGTGCCAGCAGGGACAGGGCTGGCTCACCCCTCCACTTT. Translated: CASRDRAGSPLHF.

J is TRBJ1-1 and V is TRBV9; 7 nucleotides line up with TRBD1. J gave up 1 base and V 4 bases, and 7 bases lay outside the gene matches. This CDR3 spans 15 amino acids. Germline CDR1 is SGDLS and CDR2 is YYNGEE. As DNA, the CDR3 is TGTGCCAGCAGCTCCCCGGGACAGCCGAACACTGAAGCTTTCTTT. Translating gives CASSSPGQPNTEAFF.

This clonotype was observed a few times. With a much larger clone just one base away, this may be a read error. The rearrangement links TRBV5-1 to TRBJ1-1, with D maybe TRBD1 (5 bases). V shed 0 bases and J shed 6 bases, with 12 bases lying between them. The CDR3 has 14 residues. Germline V gene lookup returns CDR1 SGHRS and CDR2 YFSETQ. CDR3 nucleotide sequence: TGCGCCAGCAGCTTGGGGCAGGGTCACGCTGAAGCTTTCTTT. This sequence encodes CASSLGQGHAEAFF.

This clonotype was detected only a few times. The chain recombines TRBV7-6 with TRBJ2-1, with a tentative D call TRBD1 (6 bases). CDR1 and CDR2 from the germline V gene are SGHVS and FNYEAQ. Trimming removed 5 bases at V and 5 bases at J, with 13 bases between. The CDR3 length is 14 residues. For the CDR3, the DNA is TGTGCCAGCAGCCAGAGCAGGGGTCACAATGAGCAGTTCTTC. Protein product: CASSQSRGHNEQFF.

This clonotype was seen at least ten times. The chain recombines TRBV20-1 with TRBJ1-5; 7 bases are a match to TRBD1. This CDR3 is 14 amino acids long. Germline V gives CDR1 DFQATT, CDR2 SNEGSKA (reference sequence). With V trimmed by 6 bases and J by 3 bases, 8 bases remained unmatched. The CDR3: CSAHPGQTNQPQHF. The CDR3 DNA follows: TGCAGTGCCCACCCGGGACAGACCAATCAGCCCCAGCATTTT.

The chain carries TRBV20-1 and TRBJ1-2; 8 bases fit TRBD1. V shed 5 bases and J 4 bases; nucleotides not matched to a gene: 9. Germline lookup yields CDR1 DFQATT and CDR2 SNEGSKA (reference sequence). There are 14 residues in the CDR3. CDR3 sequence (DNA): TGCAGTGCTGCTGGGACAGGAACCCTCTATGGCTACACCTTC. Translated, it gives CSAAGTGTLYGYTF.

This clonotype was found many times. The chain combines TRBV4-1 with TRBJ2-1; 7 bases fit TRBD1. The CDR3 is 17 residues long. The V and J ends lost 0 bases and 8 bases, in that order; junction bases with no gene match: 13. The germline CDR1 and CDR2 sequences are MGHRA and YSYEKL. The CDR3 nucleotides read TGCGCCAGCAGCCAAGATCGACGAGGGGGCGGCTCGGATGAGCAGTTCTTC. Translated, it gives CASSQDRRGGGSDEQFF.

The chain links TRBV7-6 to TRBJ2-7; D unclear. Trimming removed 1 base at V and 0 bases at J, with 13 bases between. The CDR3 has 16 residues. Per the germline V gene, CDR1 is SGHVS and CDR2 is FNYEAQ. For the CDR3, the DNA is TGTGCCAGCAGCTTAGTGCCCCCAGCGAGCTCCTACGAGCAGTACTTC. This encodes CASSLVPPASSYEQYF. The whole variable domain, remainder taken from reference TRBV7-6 and TRBJ2-7, is GAGVSQSPRYKVTKRGQDVALRCDPISGHVSLYWYRQALGQGPEFLTYFNYEAQQDKSGLPNDRFSAERPEGSISTLTIQRTEQRDSAMYRCASSLVPPASSYEQYFGPGTRLTVT.

V and J are TRBV9 and TRBJ2-3; 11 bases are shared with TRBD2. The CDR3 consists of 16 residues. The V gene end was trimmed by 4 bases and the J gene end by 11 bases; junction bases not matched to a gene: 15. In germline, CDR1 is SGDLS, CDR2 YYNGEE. This chain's CDR3 is CASSTNSGGAYNEQYF. CDR3 sequence (DNA): TGTGCCAGCAGCACCAATAGCGGGGGGGCTTACAATGAGCAGTATTTT.